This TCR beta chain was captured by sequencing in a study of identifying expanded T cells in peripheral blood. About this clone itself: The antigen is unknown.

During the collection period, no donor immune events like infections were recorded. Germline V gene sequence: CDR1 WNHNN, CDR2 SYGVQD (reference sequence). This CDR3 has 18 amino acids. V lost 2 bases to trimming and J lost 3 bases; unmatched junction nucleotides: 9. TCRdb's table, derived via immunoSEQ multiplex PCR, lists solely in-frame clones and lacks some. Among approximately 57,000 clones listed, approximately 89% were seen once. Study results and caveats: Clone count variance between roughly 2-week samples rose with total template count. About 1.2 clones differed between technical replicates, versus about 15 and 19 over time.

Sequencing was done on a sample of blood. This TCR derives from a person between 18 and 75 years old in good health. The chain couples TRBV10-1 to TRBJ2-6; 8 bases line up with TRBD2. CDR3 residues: CASSERNSGSFGANVLTF. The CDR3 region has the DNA TGCGCCAGCAGTGAGAGGAACAGCGGGAGTTTTGGGGCCAACGTCCTGACTTTC.